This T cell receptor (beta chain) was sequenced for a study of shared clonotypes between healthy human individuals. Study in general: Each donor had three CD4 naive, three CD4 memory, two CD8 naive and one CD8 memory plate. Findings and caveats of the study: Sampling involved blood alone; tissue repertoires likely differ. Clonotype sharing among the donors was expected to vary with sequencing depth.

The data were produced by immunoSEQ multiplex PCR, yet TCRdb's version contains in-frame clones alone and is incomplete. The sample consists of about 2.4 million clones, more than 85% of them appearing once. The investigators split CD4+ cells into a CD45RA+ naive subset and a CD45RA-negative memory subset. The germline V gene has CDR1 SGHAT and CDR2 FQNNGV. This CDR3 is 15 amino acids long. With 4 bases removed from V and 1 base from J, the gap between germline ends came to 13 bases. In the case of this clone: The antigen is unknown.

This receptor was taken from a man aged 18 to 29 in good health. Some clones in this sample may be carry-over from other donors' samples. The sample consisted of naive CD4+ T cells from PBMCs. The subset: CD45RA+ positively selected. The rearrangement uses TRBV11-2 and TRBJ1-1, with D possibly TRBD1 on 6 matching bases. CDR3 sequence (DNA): TGTGCCAGCAGCTCACGGGGGACACAGAACACTGAAGCTTTCTTT. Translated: CASSSRGTQNTEAFF.